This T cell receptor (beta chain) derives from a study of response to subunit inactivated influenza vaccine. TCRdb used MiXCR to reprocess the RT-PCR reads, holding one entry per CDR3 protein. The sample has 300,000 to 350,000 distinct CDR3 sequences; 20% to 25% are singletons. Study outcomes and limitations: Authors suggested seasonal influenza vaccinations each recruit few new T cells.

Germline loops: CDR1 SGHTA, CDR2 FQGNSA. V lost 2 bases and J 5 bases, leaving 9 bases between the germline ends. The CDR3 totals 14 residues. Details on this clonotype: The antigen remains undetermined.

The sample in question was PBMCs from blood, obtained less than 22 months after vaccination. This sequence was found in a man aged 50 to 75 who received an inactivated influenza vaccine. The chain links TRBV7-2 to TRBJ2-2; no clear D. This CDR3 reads CASSLSWDTGELFF. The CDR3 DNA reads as TGTGCCAGCAGCTTATCGTGGGATACCGGGGAGCTGTTTTTT.